The clone carrying this TCR beta chain has just a few counts. The CDR3 runs 16 residues. Trimming removed 5 bases from V and 9 bases from J, with 23 bases in between. Germline loops: CDR1 MDHEN, CDR2 SYDVKM. Source study methods: Reference gene primer amplification in the assay estimated nucleated cell counts. The data were produced by immunoSEQ multiplex PCR, yet TCRdb's version contains in-frame clones alone and is incomplete. The V and J calls and clone size are taken from that table; D and trimming were inferred from the DNA. The table has 130,000 to 150,000 clones, 85% seen once. The record originates from a study of blood T cell repertoires in COVID-19. About the study: The cDNA or gDNA used as material had been derived from T cells, B-cell-depleted T cells, or PBMCs.

Sample: peripheral blood. The clonotype originates from a middle-aged woman with active or convalescent COVID-19. The chain links TRBV28 to TRBJ1-5; D possibly corresponds to TRBD1 (6 bases). The CDR3 DNA is TGTGCCAGCAGTACACTCCTAGCAGGGGTCCGTCGGCCCCAGCATTTT. It codes for CASSTLLAGVRRPQHF.